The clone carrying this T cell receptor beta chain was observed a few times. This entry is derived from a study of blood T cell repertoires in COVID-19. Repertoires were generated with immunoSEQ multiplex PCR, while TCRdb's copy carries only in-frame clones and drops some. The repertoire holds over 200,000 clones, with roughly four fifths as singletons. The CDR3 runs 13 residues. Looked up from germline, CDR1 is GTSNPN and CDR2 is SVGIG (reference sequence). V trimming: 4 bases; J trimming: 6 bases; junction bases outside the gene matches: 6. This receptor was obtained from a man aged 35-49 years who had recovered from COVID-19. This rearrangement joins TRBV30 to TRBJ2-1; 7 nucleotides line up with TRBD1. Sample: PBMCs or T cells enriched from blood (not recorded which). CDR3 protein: CAWNRGRVNEQFF. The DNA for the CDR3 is TGTGCCTGGAACAGGGGACGGGTCAATGAGCAGTTCTTC.